The source of this TCR beta chain is a study of OX40 agonist ivuxolimab in advanced cancers. The wider study: Patients with hepatocellular carcinoma, melanoma, renal cell or head and neck cancer made up the dose-escalation patients.

Profiling relied on immunoSEQ multiplex PCR, and the TCRdb table lists in-frame clones only, not all of them. This sample carries tens of thousands of clones, more than 80% of them seen once, and the ten largest clones take around 6.9%. V was pared by 4 bases and J by 3 bases, with 7 bases between. Germline-derived CDR1 and CDR2 are SQVTM and ANQGSEA. The CDR3 spans 11 residues. This material consisted of CD4+ or CD8+ T cells sorted from blood, taken in a trial of the OX40 agonist ivuxolimab. This receptor was obtained from an adult with an advanced solid tumor such as melanoma, head and neck, liver or kidney cancer. The chain joins TRBV29-1 to TRBJ2-7; the D call may be TRBD1 or TRBD2 (5 bases each). The CDR3 reads CSVGGIYEQYF. DNA for the CDR3: TGCAGCGTTGGGGGGATCTACGAGCAGTACTTC.